Detailed here is one TCR beta chain. The target antigen is unknown. The germline CDR1 and CDR2 sequences are LGHNA and YNFKEQ. The CDR3 sequence is 16 residues long. This record belongs to a study of monozygotic twins with inflammatory bowel disease. Molecular identifiers with 6-nucleotide sample barcodes were added during cDNA synthesis via template switching. TCRdb re-called the 5' RACE reads; one entry per CDR3 protein, DNA not given. The table lists around 370,000 distinct CDR3 sequences. Whole-study results and caveats: TCRbeta diversity (inverse Simpson) was lower in IBD patients than in healthy co-twins.

The specimen was blood. V gene TRBV4-2 combines with J gene TRBJ2-2; as DNA is missing, the TRBD1 call by TCRdb cannot be tested. This TCR came from a human donor with ulcerative colitis or Crohn's disease, or a healthy co-twin of an affected twin (not recorded which). CDR3 sequence: CASSQDQAGAAGELFF.